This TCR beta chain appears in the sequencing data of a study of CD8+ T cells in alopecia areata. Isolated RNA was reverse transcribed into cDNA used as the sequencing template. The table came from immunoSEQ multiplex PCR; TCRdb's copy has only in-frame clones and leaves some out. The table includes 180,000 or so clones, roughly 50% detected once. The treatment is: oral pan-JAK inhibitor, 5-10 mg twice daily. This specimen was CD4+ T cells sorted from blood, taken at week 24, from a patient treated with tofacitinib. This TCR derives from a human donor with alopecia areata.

CDR3 coding DNA: TGTGCCAGCAGTAGGGGGATTACGGGGGCCAACGTCCTGACTTTC. This encodes CASSRGITGANVLTF. The rearrangement uses TRBV2 and TRBJ2-6; D is perhaps TRBD1 (6 bases). Trimming pared 5 bases from V and 4 bases from J, leaving 12 bases between. This CDR3 is 15 amino acids long. The germline CDR1 and CDR2 sequences are SNHLY and FYNNEI.